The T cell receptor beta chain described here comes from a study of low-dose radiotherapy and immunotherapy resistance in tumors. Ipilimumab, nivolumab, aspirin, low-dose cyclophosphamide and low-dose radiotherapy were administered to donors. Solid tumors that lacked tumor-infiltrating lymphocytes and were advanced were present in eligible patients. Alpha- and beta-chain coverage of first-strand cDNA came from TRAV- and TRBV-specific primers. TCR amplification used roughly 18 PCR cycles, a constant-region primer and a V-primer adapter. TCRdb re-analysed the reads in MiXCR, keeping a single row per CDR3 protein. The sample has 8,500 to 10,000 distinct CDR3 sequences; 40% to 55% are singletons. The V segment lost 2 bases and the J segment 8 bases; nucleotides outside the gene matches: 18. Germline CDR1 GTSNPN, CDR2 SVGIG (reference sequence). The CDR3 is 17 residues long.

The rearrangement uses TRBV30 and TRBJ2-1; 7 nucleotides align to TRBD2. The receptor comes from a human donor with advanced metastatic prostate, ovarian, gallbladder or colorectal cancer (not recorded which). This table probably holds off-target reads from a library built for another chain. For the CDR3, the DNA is TGTGCCTGGAGTCCTGGTTATGCGGCGGGAGTAATCGATGAGCAGTTCTTC. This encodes CAWSPGYAAGVIDEQFF.